This is a list of T cell receptor beta chains from one sample in a study of T cells after yellow fever vaccination. TCRdb reanalysed the 5' RACE reads using MiXCR and keeps one entry per CDR3 protein. The profile shows around 350,000 distinct CDR3 sequences, 9.5% to 13% of them singletons. This specimen was PBMCs, taken on the day of the first yellow fever vaccination. The source of these receptors is a young man who received the YFV17D yellow fever vaccine. Both conserved end residues are part of each CDR3. The order of the fields is CDR3 protein, CDR3 DNA, J gene, V gene, D gene, clone size. D genes are given only for firm matches. A row's size may be missing; if present it is once, few, many or a size class.

CDR3: CSARRQGGGQPQHF
DNA: TGCAGTGCTAGAAGACAGGGTGGGGGGCAGCCCCAGCATTTT
J: TRBJ1-5
V: TRBV20-1
D: TRBD1
size: few

CDR3: CASSPGRGSQPQHF
DNA: TGTGCCAGCAGCCCGGGAAGGGGGAGTCAGCCCCAGCATTTT
J: TRBJ1-5
V: TRBV7-2
D: -
size: -

CDR3: CSATGLAAYEQYF
DNA: TGCAGTGCAACCGGACTAGCAGCCTACGAGCAGTACTTC
J: TRBJ2-7
V: TRBV20-1
D: TRBD2
size: -

CDR3: CASSEWGGRDEQFF
DNA: TGTGCCAGCAGTGAATGGGGAGGTCGGGATGAGCAGTTCTTC
J: TRBJ2-1
V: TRBV25-1
D: -
size: few

CDR3: CASSLRDRYTDTQYF
DNA: TGTGCCAGCAGCCTAAGGGACAGATACACAGATACGCAGTATTTT
J: TRBJ2-3
V: TRBV4-2
D: TRBD1
size: -

CDR3: CASTTQGGANEQFF
DNA: TGTGCCAGCACCACACAGGGGGGAGCGAATGAGCAGTTCTTC
J: TRBJ2-1
V: TRBV12-3/TRBV12-4
D: TRBD1
size: few

CDR3: CAWTFGSEQYF
DNA: TGTGCCTGGACATTTGGGAGCGAGCAGTACTTC
J: TRBJ2-7
V: TRBV30
D: -
size: -

CDR3: CASSYSSWGGNQPQHF
DNA: TGTGCCAGCAGTTACTCGTCCTGGGGAGGCAATCAGCCCCAGCATTTT
J: TRBJ1-5
V: TRBV6-2/TRBV6-3
D: -
size: -

CDR3: CASSLGGTGDNTEAFF
DNA: TGTGCCAGCAGTTTAGGTGGGACAGGCGACAACACTGAAGCTTTCTTT
J: TRBJ1-1
V: TRBV28
D: TRBD1
size: -

CDR3: CSVARTSRVTGELFF
DNA: TGCAGCGTTGCCAGGACTAGCCGGGTCACCGGGGAGCTGTTTTTT
J: TRBJ2-2
V: TRBV29-1
D: TRBD2
size: few

CDR3: CASRLAGGLGKNIQYF
DNA: TGTGCCAGCAGGCTAGCGGGGGGGCTAGGCAAAAACATTCAGTACTTC
J: TRBJ2-4
V: TRBV12-3/TRBV12-4
D: TRBD2
size: few

CDR3: CASSLARDTGYTF
DNA: TGTGCCAGCAGCTTAGCCAGGGATACTGGCTACACCTTC
J: TRBJ1-2
V: TRBV11-2
D: -
size: -

CDR3: CASGSVGTDTQYF
DNA: TGTGCCAGCGGGAGCGTAGGCACAGATACGCAGTATTTT
J: TRBJ2-3
V: TRBV5-5
D: -
size: -

CDR3: CASSQDGWSTEAFF
DNA: TGCGCCAGCAGCCAAGACGGTTGGTCCACTGAAGCTTTCTTT
J: TRBJ1-1
V: TRBV4-3
D: -
size: -

CDR3: CASSLAGLLSYEQYF
DNA: TGTGCCAGCAGCTTAGCGGGACTTCTCTCCTACGAGCAGTACTTC
J: TRBJ2-7
V: TRBV7-9
D: -
size: few

CDR3: CASSPRSQEGYTF
DNA: TGTGCCAGCAGCCCACGGTCCCAAGAGGGCTACACCTTC
J: TRBJ1-2
V: TRBV7-3
D: -
size: -

CDR3: CASSLDLQLEALHF
DNA: TGTGCCAGCAGCCTGGACTTACAACTTGAGGCCCTCCACTTT
J: TRBJ1-6
V: TRBV28
D: -
size: -

CDR3: CASSHYFGGDPTDTQYF
DNA: TGTGCCAGCAGCCACTACTTCGGCGGGGACCCCACAGATACGCAGTATTTT
J: TRBJ2-3
V: TRBV11-2
D: -
size: few

CDR3: CASSFRTGGTEKLFF
DNA: TGTGCCAGCAGCTTTAGGACAGGGGGAACTGAAAAACTGTTTTTT
J: TRBJ1-4
V: TRBV7-6
D: TRBD1
size: -

CDR3: CASSTSSGGETQYF
DNA: TGTGCCAGCTCGACCAGCAGCGGGGGAGAGACCCAGTACTTC
J: TRBJ2-5
V: TRBV6-1
D: TRBD2
size: few

CDR3: CASSLGGADTQYF
DNA: TGTGCCAGCAGTTTAGGGGGAGCAGATACGCAGTATTTT
J: TRBJ2-3
V: TRBV28
D: -
size: many

CDR3: CASSLGGDSEEAFF
DNA: TGTGCCAGCAGTTTAGGCGGGGACAGCGAGGAAGCTTTCTTT
J: TRBJ1-1
V: TRBV28
D: TRBD1
size: many

CDR3: CASSSGTRHNEQYF
DNA: TGTGCCAGCAGTTCCGGGACTAGGCACAACGAGCAGTACTTC
J: TRBJ2-7
V: TRBV6-5
D: TRBD2
size: -

CDR3: CASSLEVRSYEQYF
DNA: TGTGCCAGCAGCTTAGAAGTCAGGTCCTACGAGCAGTACTTC
J: TRBJ2-7
V: TRBV7-8
D: -
size: few

CDR3: CASSPIAGGRNEQFF
DNA: TGCGCCAGCAGCCCTATAGCGGGGGGGCGCAATGAGCAGTTCTTC
J: TRBJ2-1
V: TRBV5-1
D: TRBD2
size: few

CDR3: CASSLWGKGNQPQHF
DNA: TGTGCCAGCAGCTTGTGGGGCAAAGGGAATCAGCCCCAGCATTTT
J: TRBJ1-5
V: TRBV5-6
D: -
size: -

CDR3: CASSKDRGDDTQYF
DNA: TGCGCCAGCAGCAAGGACAGGGGTGACGATACGCAGTATTTT
J: TRBJ2-3
V: TRBV5-1
D: TRBD1
size: -

CDR3: CASSHTSGGSYEQYF
DNA: TGCGCCAGCAGCCATACTAGCGGGGGATCCTACGAGCAGTACTTC
J: TRBJ2-7
V: TRBV4-3
D: TRBD2
size: few

CDR3: CASSGPIQGGIYNEQFF
DNA: TGTGCCAGCAGCGGACCCATACAGGGGGGCATATACAATGAGCAGTTCTTC
J: TRBJ2-1
V: TRBV9
D: TRBD1
size: few

CDR3: CASSIGGSYNEQFF
DNA: TGTGCCAGCAGCATCGGGGGATCATACAATGAGCAGTTCTTC
J: TRBJ2-1
V: TRBV11-2
D: -
size: many

CDR3: CASSYLRWDEQFF
DNA: TGTGCCAGCAGTTACTTACGGTGGGATGAGCAGTTCTTC
J: TRBJ2-1
V: TRBV6-2/TRBV6-3
D: -
size: -

CDR3: CATMDHSNQPQHF
DNA: TGTGCCACCATGGACCATAGCAATCAGCCCCAGCATTTT
J: TRBJ1-5
V: TRBV6-1
D: -
size: -

CDR3: CASSPRRGEYEQYF
DNA: TGTGCCAGCTCACCAAGGCGGGGCGAGTACGAGCAGTACTTC
J: TRBJ2-7
V: TRBV18
D: -
size: -

CDR3: CASSFLLVLSVTGELFF
DNA: TGTGCCAGCAGCTTCCTTTTGGTTTTGTCGGTGACCGGGGAGCTGTTTTTT
J: TRBJ2-2
V: TRBV7-9
D: -
size: few

CDR3: CASSLTADHQDTQYF
DNA: TGTGCCAGCAGTTTAACCGCCGATCACCAGGATACGCAGTATTTT
J: TRBJ2-3
V: TRBV27
D: -
size: -

CDR3: CASSELGRTGELFF
DNA: TGTGCCAGCAGTGAACTGGGTAGGACCGGGGAGCTGTTTTTT
J: TRBJ2-2
V: TRBV25-1
D: -
size: few

CDR3: CASSEFGGYSSYNEQFF
DNA: TGTGCCAGCAGTGAATTTGGGGGCTATAGCTCCTACAATGAGCAGTTCTTC
J: TRBJ2-1
V: TRBV6-1
D: -
size: -

CDR3: CASSSLAGGVNTGELFF
DNA: TGTGCCAGCAGTTCTCTAGCGGGGGGAGTGAACACCGGGGAGCTGTTTTTT
J: TRBJ2-2
V: TRBV7-6
D: TRBD2
size: -

CDR3: CASSFKAGADFRTDTQYF
DNA: TGTGCCAGCAGCTTTAAAGCGGGGGCGGATTTCCGCACAGATACGCAGTATTTT
J: TRBJ2-3
V: TRBV11-1
D: TRBD2
size: -

CDR3: CASSPLSSVQETQYF
DNA: TGTGCCAGCAGCCCCTTGTCGAGCGTGCAAGAGACCCAGTACTTC
J: TRBJ2-5
V: TRBV7-9
D: -
size: few

CDR3: CASSLRGIGETQYF
DNA: TGTGCCAGCAGCTTGCGTGGGATAGGAGAGACCCAGTACTTC
J: TRBJ2-5
V: TRBV5-6
D: -
size: -